This passage covers 18 T cell receptor beta chains from one sample sequenced in a study of blood T cell repertoires in COVID-19. The table came from immunoSEQ multiplex PCR; TCRdb's copy has only in-frame clones and leaves some out. The table records 50,000 to 80,000 clones, 89% of them present only once. The sequenced material came from peripheral blood. Source of these receptors: a man between 60 and 70 years old with acute or convalescent COVID-19.

CDR3: CASSFTNRRDTQYF. CDR3 bases: TGTGCCAGCAGCTTTACCAACCGGAGGGATACGCAGTATTTT. This chain links TRBV11-2 with TRBJ2-3; TRBD2 is a possible D gene (5 bases). Per the germline V gene, CDR1 is SGHAT and CDR2 is FQNNGV. V lost 3 bases to trimming and J lost 6 bases, with 13 bases between them. The CDR3 covers 14 residues.

The genes are TRBV9 and TRBJ2-2; D call uncertain. V shed 0 bases and J shed 5 bases, with 5 bases lying between them. The CDR3 covers 13 residues. Germline loops: CDR1 SGDLS, CDR2 YYNGEE. As DNA, the CDR3 is TGTGCCAGCAGCGTAGCTACGACCGGGGAGCTGTTTTTT. It specifies CASSVATTGELFF.

This sequence joins TRBV28 and TRBJ1-6; unclear D gene. This CDR3 has 15 residues. The V end was cut by 3 bases, the J end by 0 bases, with 6 bases between. Germline-derived CDR1 and CDR2 are MDHEN and SYDVKM. In nucleotides, the CDR3 is TGTGCCAGCAGTTTGCGGGGCTCCTATAATTCACCCCTCCACTTT. This gives the protein CASSLRGSYNSPLHF. The full variable domain, completed using reference TRBV28 and TRBJ1-6, is DVKVTQSSRYLVKRTGEKVFLECVQDMDHENMFWYRQDPGLGLRLIYFSYDVKMKEKGDIPEGYSVSREKKERFSLILESASTNQTSMYLCASSLRGSYNSPLHFGNGTRLTVT.

The chain recombines TRBV30 with TRBJ1-5, with TRBD1 as a possible D gene (6 bases). V shed 0 bases and J shed 10 bases, with 16 bases lying between them. This CDR3 spans 14 amino acids. Germline CDR1 reads GTSNPN; CDR2 reads SVGIG (reference sequence). The DNA of the CDR3 is TGTGCCTGGAGTGTTAAGGGGGGGAGTTACCCCCAGCATTTT. Its translation: CAWSVKGGSYPQHF. Looking up the rest from reference TRBV30 and TRBJ1-5 gives the full variable domain: SQTIHQWPATLVQPVGSPLSLECTVEGTSNPNLYWYRQAAGRGLQLLFYSVGIGQISSEVPQNLSASRPQDRQFILSSKKLLLSDSGFYLCAWSVKGGSYPQHFGDGTRLSIL.

The chain uses TRBV25-1 and TRBJ2-7; 10 bases agree with TRBD1. Germline assignment: CDR1 MGHDK and CDR2 SYGVNS. The CDR3 runs to 13 residues. V was clipped by 3 bases and J by 5 bases; unmatched bases: 1. The CDR3 bases are TGTGCCAGCAGTGAGGGACAGGGGAACGAGCAGTACTTC. Amino acids: CASSEGQGNEQYF.

V gene TRBV7-2 combines with J gene TRBJ1-2; no reliable D call. Germline lookup yields CDR1 SGHTA and CDR2 FQGNSA. The CDR3 sequence is 14 residues long. Between the trimmed V and J ends, which lost 7 bases and 1 base, there was a span of 13 bases. CDR3 sequence (DNA): TGTGCCAGCAAGTCAGGAGCGGATAACTATGGCTACACCTTC. It codes for CASKSGADNYGYTF.

This chain joins TRBV5-1 and TRBJ1-2; 7 bases line up with TRBD1. Germline assignment: CDR1 SGHRS and CDR2 YFSETQ. There are 16 residues in the CDR3. Losses at the gene ends were 2 bases for V and 2 bases for J; bases not matched to a gene: 9. The CDR3 region is CASSFLPGQQNYGYTF. The CDR3 coding sequence is TGCGCCAGCAGCTTCCTCCCGGGACAGCAGAACTATGGCTACACCTTC.

J is TRBJ1-4 and V is TRBV2; unclear D gene. The CDR3 loop spans 15 amino acids. CDR1 and CDR2 from the germline V gene are SNHLY and FYNNEI. The germline V and J ends were trimmed by 8 bases and 0 bases, with 13 bases remaining between them. The CDR3 protein is CASSDTPATNEKLFF. The CDR3 coding sequence is TGTGCCAGCTCCGACACTCCTGCAACTAATGAAAAACTGTTTTTT.

The J gene is TRBJ2-6, the V gene TRBV4-1; 9 bases align to TRBD1. Germline V CDR1 and CDR2: MGHRA, YSYEKL. V lost 1 base, J lost 1 base, and 5 bases stayed unmatched. CDR3 size: 18 residues. CDR3 bases: TGCGCCAGCAGCCAAGCACCGGGACAGGGTTCTGGGGCCAACGTCCTGACTTTC. Translation gives CASSQAPGQGSGANVLTF.

The chain has TRBV6-1 and TRBJ2-1; 14 nucleotides agree with TRBD2. The CDR3 length is 16 residues. Germline-derived CDR1 and CDR2 are MNHNS and SASEGT. V dropped 4 bases and J dropped 6; count of bases not matched to a gene: 5. CDR3 in amino acids: CASSGTSGGPLNEQFF. CDR3 DNA sequence: TGTGCCAGCAGTGGGACTAGCGGGGGGCCTCTCAATGAGCAGTTCTTC.

V usage is TRBV5-1 and J usage is TRBJ2-7; 7 nucleotides match TRBD1. Per germline, CDR1 SGHRS and CDR2 YFSETQ. CDR3 length equals 15 residues. V shed 2 bases and J 2 bases; nucleotides not matched to a gene: 7. Written as DNA, the CDR3 is TGCGCCAGCAGCTTCACCGGACAGGCTACCTACGAGCAGTACTTC. Its translation: CASSFTGQATYEQYF.

V gene TRBV19 combines with J gene TRBJ2-1, with TRBD2 identical over 8 bases. The V gene's germline CDR1 is LNHDA and CDR2 SQIVND (reference sequence). This CDR3 is built from 15 residues. V lost 6 bases, J lost 3 bases, and 7 bases stayed unmatched. CDR3 DNA: TGTGCCAGTAGCCCCATGGCGGGGGGCTACAATGAGCAGTTCTTC. Amino acid sequence: CASSPMAGGYNEQFF. The entire variable domain, with the rest obtained from reference TRBV19 and TRBJ2-1, is as follows: DGGITQSPKYLFRKEGQNVTLSCEQNLNHDAMYWYRQDPGQGLRLIYYSQIVNDFQKGDIAEGYSVSREKKESFPLTVTSAQKNPTAFYLCASSPMAGGYNEQFFGPGTRLTVL.

The chain combines TRBV27 with TRBJ2-7; TRBD1 agrees at 9 bases. The J segment lost 0 bases and the V segment lost 2 bases, leaving 29 bases of the junction unmatched. This CDR3 has 24 amino acids. Germline V gives CDR1 MNHEY, CDR2 SMNVEV (reference sequence). CDR3 sequence: CASSLTSYRGRLAGADMSSYEQYF. In nucleotides, the CDR3 is TGTGCCAGCAGTTTAACTTCTTACAGGGGGCGATTGGCGGGGGCGGACATGAGCTCCTACGAGCAGTACTTC.

Here the CDR3 reads CASSLAGYGTEAFF. CDR3 in DNA: TGCGCCAGCAGCTTGGCAGGGTACGGCACTGAAGCTTTCTTT. This sequence joins TRBV5-1 and TRBJ1-1, with D perhaps TRBD1 (5 bases). V lost 0 bases and J 4 bases, leaving 10 bases between the germline ends. The CDR3 length is 14 residues. Germline CDR1 and CDR2: SGHRS and YFSETQ. The entire variable domain, with the rest obtained from reference TRBV5-1 and TRBJ1-1, is as follows: KAGVTQTPRYLIKTRGQQVTLSCSPISGHRSVSWYQQTPGQGLQFLFEYFSETQRNKGNFPGRFSGRQFSNSRSEMNVSTLELGDSALYLCASSLAGYGTEAFFGQGTRLTVV.

The CDR3 protein is CASRPGQGGYGYTF. The CDR3 region has the DNA TGTGCCAGCAGACCGGGACAGGGGGGCTATGGCTACACCTTC. The chain recombines TRBV6-4 with TRBJ1-2, with TRBD1 identical over 11 bases. The CDR3 is 14 amino acids. V lost 6 bases, J lost 4 bases, and 4 bases stayed unmatched. Germline-derived CDR1 and CDR2 are MRHNA and SNTAGT.

The V gene is TRBV7-9, the J gene TRBJ2-3; 9 bases fit TRBD1. Germline CDR1 reads SEHNR; CDR2 reads FQNEAQ (reference sequence). J gave up 1 base and V 3 bases, and 2 bases lay outside the gene matches. This CDR3 comprises 15 residues. The CDR3 DNA follows: TGTGCCAGCAGCTTGGACAGGGGTGGCACAGATACGCAGTATTTT. This encodes CASSLDRGGTDTQYF.

This clone was seen more than once but under ten times. This chain joins TRBV7-9 and TRBJ2-1; 10 bases map to TRBD1. The CDR3 has 14 amino acids. Germline values: CDR1 SEHNR, CDR2 FQNEAQ (reference sequence). V lost 3 bases, J lost 8 bases, and 4 bases stayed unmatched. The CDR3 DNA follows: TGTGCCAGCAGCTTGACAGGGGGCATGGATGAGCAGTTCTTC. Its protein is CASSLTGGMDEQFF.

The V and J genes are TRBV6-5 and TRBJ1-5, with D maybe TRBD1 (5 bases). Germline values: CDR1 MNHEY, CDR2 SVGAGI. This CDR3 region has 13 residues. V was pared by 6 bases and J by 4 bases, with 10 bases between. For the CDR3, the DNA is TGTGCCAGCAGCTGGACACAAAATCAGCCCCAGCATTTT. Its protein product is CASSWTQNQPQHF.